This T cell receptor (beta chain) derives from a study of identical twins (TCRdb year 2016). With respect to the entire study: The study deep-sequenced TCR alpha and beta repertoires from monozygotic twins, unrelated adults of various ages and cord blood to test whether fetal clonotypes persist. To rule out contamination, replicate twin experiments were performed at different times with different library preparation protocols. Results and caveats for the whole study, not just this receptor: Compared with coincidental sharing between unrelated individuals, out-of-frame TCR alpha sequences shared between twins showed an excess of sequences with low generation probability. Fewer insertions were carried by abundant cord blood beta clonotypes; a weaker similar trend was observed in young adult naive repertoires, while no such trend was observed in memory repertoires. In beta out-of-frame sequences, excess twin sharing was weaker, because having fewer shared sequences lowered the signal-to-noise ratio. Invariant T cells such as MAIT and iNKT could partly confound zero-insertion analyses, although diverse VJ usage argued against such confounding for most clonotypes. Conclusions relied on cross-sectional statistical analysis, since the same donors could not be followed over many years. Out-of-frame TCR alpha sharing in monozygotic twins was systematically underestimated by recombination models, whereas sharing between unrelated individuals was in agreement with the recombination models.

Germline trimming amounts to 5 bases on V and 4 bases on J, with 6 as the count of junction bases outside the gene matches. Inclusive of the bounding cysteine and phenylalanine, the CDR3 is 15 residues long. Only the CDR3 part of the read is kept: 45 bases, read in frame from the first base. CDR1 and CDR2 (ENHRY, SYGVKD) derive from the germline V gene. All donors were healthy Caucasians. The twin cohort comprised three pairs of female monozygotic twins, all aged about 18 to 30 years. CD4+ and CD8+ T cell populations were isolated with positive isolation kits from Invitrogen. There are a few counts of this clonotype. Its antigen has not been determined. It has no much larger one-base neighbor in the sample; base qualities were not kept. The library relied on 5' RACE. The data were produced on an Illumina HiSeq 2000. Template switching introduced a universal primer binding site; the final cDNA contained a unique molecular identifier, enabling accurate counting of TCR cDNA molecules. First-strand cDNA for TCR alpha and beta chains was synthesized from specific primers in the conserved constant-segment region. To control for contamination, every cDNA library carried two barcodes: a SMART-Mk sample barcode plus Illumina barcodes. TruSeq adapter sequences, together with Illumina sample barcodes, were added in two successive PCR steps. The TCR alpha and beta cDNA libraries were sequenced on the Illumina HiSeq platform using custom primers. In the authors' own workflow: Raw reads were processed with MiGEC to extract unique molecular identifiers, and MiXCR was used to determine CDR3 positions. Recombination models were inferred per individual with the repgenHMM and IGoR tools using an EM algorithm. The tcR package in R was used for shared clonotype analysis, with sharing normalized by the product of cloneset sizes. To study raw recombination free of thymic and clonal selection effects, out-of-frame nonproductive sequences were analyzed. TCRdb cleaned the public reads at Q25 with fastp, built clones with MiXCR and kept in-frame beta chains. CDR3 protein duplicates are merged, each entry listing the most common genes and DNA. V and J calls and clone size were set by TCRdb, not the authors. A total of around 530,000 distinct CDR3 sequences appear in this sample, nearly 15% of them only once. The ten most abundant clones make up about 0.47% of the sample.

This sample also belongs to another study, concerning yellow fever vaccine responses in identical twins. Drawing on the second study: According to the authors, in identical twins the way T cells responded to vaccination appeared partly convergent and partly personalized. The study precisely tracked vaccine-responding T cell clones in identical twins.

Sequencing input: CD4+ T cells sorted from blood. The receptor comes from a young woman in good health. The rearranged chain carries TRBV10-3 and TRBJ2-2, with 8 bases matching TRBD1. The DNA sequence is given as TGTGCCATCAGTCGGACAGGGACCCTCACCGGGGAGCTGTTTTTT. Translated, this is CAISRTGTLTGELFF.